These 26 T cell receptor beta chains were all obtained from the same sample, sequenced in a study of shared clonotypes between healthy human individuals. This table comes from immunoSEQ multiplex PCR, and its TCRdb copy is limited to in-frame clones, with some not included. The sample has about 580,000 clones; roughly 98% are singletons. Cells designated naive CD8 were CD45RO-negative and were positively selected for CCR7, with terminally differentiated effector memory CD45RA+ cells excluded. What was sequenced was naive CD8+ T cells sorted from blood. The source is a man aged 25-45 years in good health.

The chain recombines TRBV7-9 with TRBJ2-7, with 12 bases that match TRBD1. V gave up 3 bases and J gave up 5 bases; unmatched junction bases: 8. Germline V lookup: CDR1 SEHNR, CDR2 FQNEAQ (reference sequence). The CDR3 extends over 16 amino acids. The CDR3 nucleotides are TGTGCCAGCAGCTTCGACGCCGGGACAGGGGGCAACGAGCAGTACTTC. This codes for CASSFDAGTGGNEQYF.

J is TRBJ2-3 and V is TRBV27, with no clear D. V gave up 3 bases and J gave up 1 base, with 11 bases separating them. Germline CDR1 is MNHEY and CDR2 is SMNVEV (reference sequence). CDR3 length equals 15 residues. The DNA of the CDR3 is TGTGCCAGCAGTTTCGGAATAGCCCGCACAGATACGCAGTATTTT. Protein: CASSFGIARTDTQYF.

The chain couples TRBV7-9 to TRBJ2-1; the D is unclear. In germline, CDR1 is SEHNR, CDR2 FQNEAQ (reference sequence). The CDR3 length is 15 residues. The V gene lost 5 bases and the J gene lost 0 bases, with 11 bases spanning the gap. The CDR3 sequence: CASSGEFSSYNEQFF. Here the CDR3 DNA reads TGTGCCAGCAGCGGAGAGTTTAGCTCCTACAATGAGCAGTTCTTC.

The CDR3 region is CASSNHTGELFF. In DNA form, the CDR3 reads TGTGCCAGCAGCAACCACACCGGGGAGCTGTTTTTT. This chain links TRBV21-1 with TRBJ2-2. TRBV21-1 is classified as a pseudogene. The CDR3 extends over 12 amino acids.

This clone has a single count. Other DNA sequences in this sample translate to the same CDR3. The chain has TRBV11-2 and TRBJ2-1; no clear D gene. CDR3 length: 15 amino acids. The germline V and J ends were trimmed by 1 base and 0 bases, with 7 bases remaining between them. Germline CDR1 and CDR2: SGHAT and FQNNGV. The CDR3 loop reads CASSLGGNSYNEQFF. CDR3 in DNA: TGTGCCAGCAGCTTAGGTGGGAACTCCTACAATGAGCAGTTCTTC.

The chain uses TRBV18 and TRBJ2-3; possible D gene TRBD1, 5 bases. Germline V gene data show CDR1 as KGHSH and CDR2 as LQKENI. Between the trimmed V and J ends, which lost 2 bases and 2 bases, there was a span of 8 bases. The CDR3 contains 14 residues. The CDR3 nucleotides are TGTGCCAGCTCACCAGACAGTTACACAGATACGCAGTATTTT. As protein: CASSPDSYTDTQYF.

V is TRBV7-8 and J is TRBJ1-1, with 7 bases aligning to TRBD1. Germline V gene data show CDR1 as SGHVS and CDR2 as FQNEAQ. This CDR3 has 15 residues. Losses at the gene ends were 2 bases for V and 3 bases for J; bases not matched to a gene: 6. The CDR3 sequence is CASSLWSGGDTEAFF. The CDR3 DNA follows: TGTGCCAGCAGCTTATGGTCAGGGGGGGACACTGAAGCTTTCTTT.

This clone occurred once. Additional DNA sequences in this sample encode the identical CDR3. The chain uses TRBV28 and TRBJ2-7, with 11 bases matching TRBD2. CDR1 and CDR2 from the germline V gene are MDHEN and SYDVKM. The CDR3 runs 14 residues. V was clipped by 2 bases and J by 5 bases; unmatched bases: 2. The CDR3 DNA reads as TGTGCCAGCAGTTTAAGACTAGCGGGAAACGAGCAGTACTTC. Translation: CASSLRLAGNEQYF.

This rearrangement joins TRBV28 to TRBJ2-1, with 11 bases fitting TRBD2. V shed 2 bases and J 1 base; nucleotides not matched to a gene: 1. The germline gives CDR1 MDHEN, CDR2 SYDVKM. The CDR3 loop spans 16 amino acids. CDR3 bases: TGTGCCAGCAGTTTAAGACTAGCGGGATCCTACAATGAGCAGTTCTTC. The encoded protein is CASSLRLAGSYNEQFF.

The chain joins TRBV7-9 to TRBJ2-1; no firm D call. CDR3 length: 13 amino acids. V lost 5 bases, J lost 5 bases, and 10 bases lay in between. Per the germline V gene, CDR1 is SEHNR and CDR2 is FQNEAQ (reference sequence). The chain's CDR3 is CASSPPPDNEQFF. Here the CDR3 DNA reads TGTGCCAGCAGCCCCCCTCCGGACAATGAGCAGTTCTTC.

The chain combines TRBV9 with TRBJ2-1; weak D call: TRBD1 (6 bases). V gave up 5 bases and J gave up 4 bases, with 10 bases separating them. The CDR3 loop spans 13 amino acids. The germline gives CDR1 SGDLS, CDR2 YYNGEE. The CDR3 protein is CASSEDRYNEQFF. Here the CDR3 DNA reads TGTGCCAGCAGTGAAGACAGGTACAATGAGCAGTTCTTC.

In its sample, this clone was seen once. The genes are TRBV11-2 and TRBJ2-3, with no clear D. This CDR3 contains 12 residues. CDR1 is SGHAT and CDR2 is FQNNGV in the germline V gene. The V and J ends lost 3 bases and 4 bases respectively, with 5 bases between them. For the CDR3, the DNA is TGTGCCAGCAGCTTCAGGCCAGATACGCAGTATTTT. Protein sequence: CASSFRPDTQYF.

The rearrangement joins TRBV4-1 to TRBJ1-1, with D possibly being TRBD1 (6 bases). This CDR3 comprises 17 residues. The germline CDR1 and CDR2 sequences are MGHRA and YSYEKL. V was trimmed by 2 bases and J by 3 bases, leaving 19 bases between them. CDR3: CASSQNRGGLFDTEAFF. The CDR3 DNA sequence: TGCGCCAGCAGCCAAAATCGAGGGGGATTGTTTGACACTGAAGCTTTCTTT.

This chain connects TRBV27 to TRBJ2-7, with D perhaps assigned TRBD1 or TRBD2 (5 bases each). The CDR3 has 14 residues. CDR1 is MNHEY and CDR2 is SMNVEV in the germline V gene (reference sequence). Trimming left V 0 bases short and J 5 bases short, with 11 bases between. The CDR3 region has the DNA TGTGCCAGCAGTTTATCGAGGGGCCGGAACGAGCAGTACTTC. It yields the protein CASSLSRGRNEQYF.

The V and J genes are TRBV29-1 and TRBJ2-7, with TRBD2 matching over 8 bases. The germline V gene encodes CDR1 SQVTM and CDR2 ANQGSEA. V was pared by 2 bases and J by 4 bases, with 10 bases of the junction left unmatched. The CDR3 extends over 15 amino acids. DNA of the CDR3: TGCAGCGTTGAAAGGGCGGAGCGGGAGTCTTACGAGCAGTACTTC. Encoded protein: CSVERAERESYEQYF.

The V call is TRBV30, the J call TRBJ2-7; TRBD2 matches 12 bases. The CDR3 extends over 19 amino acids. V dropped 2 bases and J dropped 4; count of bases not matched to a gene: 18. Germline CDR1 is GTSNPN and CDR2 is SVGIG (reference sequence). In DNA, the CDR3 is TGTGCCTGGAGTACGTCTGCTCTAGCGGGAGGGCCCCCCCCTTACGAGCAGTACTTC. It is translated as CAWSTSALAGGPPPYEQYF.

The rearrangement joins TRBV4-3 to TRBJ2-2; D remains ambiguous. There are 14 residues in the CDR3. The germline CDR1 and CDR2 sequences are LGHNA and YSLEER. Between the trimmed V and J ends, which lost 0 bases and 4 bases, there was a span of 6 bases. The CDR3 here is CASSQDSRTGELFF. The CDR3 bases are TGCGCCAGCAGCCAAGACAGTCGCACCGGGGAGCTGTTTTTT.

The chain is built from TRBV5-1 and TRBJ2-7; the D is unclear. This CDR3 region has 15 residues. V lost 1 base and J lost 0, with 11 bases in between. CDR1 is SGHRS and CDR2 is YFSETQ in the germline V gene. The CDR3 sequence: CASSLSPTSSYEQYF. CDR3 nucleotides: TGCGCCAGCAGCTTGAGCCCCACGAGCTCCTACGAGCAGTACTTC. The full variable domain, its missing parts supplied by reference TRBV5-1 and TRBJ2-7, is KAGVTQTPRYLIKTRGQQVTLSCSPISGHRSVSWYQQTPGQGLQFLFEYFSETQRNKGNFPGRFSGRQFSNSRSEMNVSTLELGDSALYLCASSLSPTSSYEQYFGPGTRLTVT.

The chain carries TRBV7-9 and TRBJ1-1; D unresolved. V was trimmed by 8 bases and J by 0 bases, leaving 7 bases between them. The CDR3 is 12 amino acids. Germline V gene data show CDR1 as SEHNR and CDR2 as FQNEAQ (reference sequence). DNA for the CDR3: TGTGCCAGCGTTCAAATGAACACTGAAGCTTTCTTT. It yields the protein CASVQMNTEAFF.

The CDR3 reads CASSYRVPTVDIQYF. DNA for the CDR3: TGTGCCAGCAGTTACCGAGTCCCCACCGTCGACATTCAGTACTTC. This chain joins TRBV6-6 and TRBJ2-4, with D unclear. The CDR3 spans 15 residues. Trimming left V 2 bases short and J 8 bases short, with 16 bases between. CDR1 is MNHNY, CDR2 SVGAGI, per germline (reference sequence).

The chain employs TRBV5-6 and TRBJ2-3; no definite D call. V was clipped by 3 bases and J by 4 bases, with 6 bases between them. The CDR3 sequence is 12 residues long. Germline loops: CDR1 SGHDT, CDR2 YYEEEE. CDR3 amino acids: CASSYGSDTQYF. CDR3 bases: TGTGCCAGCAGCTATGGGTCAGATACGCAGTATTTT. Full variable domain (missing parts from reference TRBV5-6 and TRBJ2-3): DAGVTQSPTHLIKTRGQQVTLRCSPKSGHDTVSWYQQALGQGPQFIFQYYEEEERQRGNFPDRFSGHQFPNYSSELNVNALLLGDSALYLCASSYGSDTQYFGPGTRLTVL.

The J gene is TRBJ2-2, the V gene TRBV7-6, with TRBD2 as a possible D gene (6 bases). In germline, CDR1 is SGHVS, CDR2 FNYEAQ. V lost 5 bases, J lost 5 bases, and 15 bases lay in between. This CDR3 has 15 amino acids. CDR3 loop: CASSPGVGRTGELFF. The CDR3 DNA reads as TGTGCCAGCAGCCCGGGCGTAGGGAGGACCGGGGAGCTGTTTTTT.

This clone appeared once. V is TRBV9 and J is TRBJ2-7, with 7 bases lining up with TRBD1. The germline V gene encodes CDR1 SGDLS and CDR2 YYNGEE. The trim removed 3 bases at V and 5 bases at J, leaving 8 bases unmatched. The CDR3 is 14 residues long. CDR3 in amino acids: CASSEGTGAHEQYF. In nucleotides, the CDR3 is TGTGCCAGCAGCGAAGGTACAGGGGCCCACGAGCAGTACTTC. The entire variable domain, with the rest obtained from reference TRBV9 and TRBJ2-7, is as follows: DSGVTQTPKHLITATGQRVTLRCSPRSGDLSVYWYQQSLDQGLQFLIQYYNGEERAKGNILERFSAQQFPDLHSELNLSSLELGDSALYFCASSEGTGAHEQYFGPGTRLTVT.

The rearrangement joins TRBV19 to TRBJ2-1; D gene unclear. Trimming took 3 bases from V and 2 from J, leaving 14 bases between them. The CDR3 runs 16 residues. CDR1 is LNHDA, CDR2 SQIVND, per germline (reference sequence). The CDR3 DNA sequence: TGTGCCAGTAGTATGCTCACCCGGCCTCCCTACAATGAGCAGTTCTTC. The encoded protein is CASSMLTRPPYNEQFF.

This clone was counted once. The gene calls are TRBV4-1 and TRBJ2-1, with D possibly matching TRBD2 (6 bases). The germline CDR1 and CDR2 sequences are MGHRA and YSYEKL. This CDR3 comprises 16 residues. The germline V and J ends were trimmed by 0 bases and 6 bases, with 15 bases remaining between them. CDR3 DNA sequence: TGCGCCAGCAGCCAAGATTTGACTAGTTCTGCCAATGAGCAGTTCTTC. This encodes CASSQDLTSSANEQFF.

Points on this clone: The sample carries other DNA sequences with the same CDR3. The rearrangement links TRBV30 to TRBJ2-7; 10 bases align to TRBD1. Germline lookup yields CDR1 GTSNPN and CDR2 SVGIG (reference sequence). V lost 5 bases and J lost 4; bases outside the gene matches: 8. This CDR3 spans 14 amino acids. The CDR3 sequence: CAWSPGQGSYEQYF. The CDR3 bases are TGTGCCTGGTCACCGGGACAGGGGAGTTACGAGCAGTACTTC.